These 4 T cell receptor beta chains came from one sample sequenced in a study of shared clonotypes between healthy human individuals. The method was immunoSEQ multiplex PCR; TCRdb's version includes in-frame clones alone and lacks a portion of them. The data contain a few million clones, 80% to 95% of them singletons. Source material: naive CD4+ T cells from PBMCs. Subset described: CD45RA+ positively selected. These receptor sequences come from a man aged 18 to 30 in good health. Some clones in this sample may be carry-over from other donors' samples.

The CDR3 loop is CASSGPRGRAFF. The DNA of the CDR3 is TGTGCCAGCAGTGGCCCGAGGGGGCGAGCTTTCTTT. The chain joins TRBV6-1 to TRBJ1-1, with TRBD1 identical over 7 bases. CDR1 is MNHNS, CDR2 SASEGT, per germline. J gave up 10 bases and V 4 bases, and 6 bases lay outside the gene matches. The CDR3 has 12 amino acids.

This clone has only one observation. The chain combines TRBV2 with TRBJ1-1; maybe TRBD1 (5 bases). V was shortened by 7 bases and J by 3 bases, with 15 bases between the two germline ends. Looked up from germline, CDR1 is SNHLY and CDR2 is FYNNEI. CDR3 size: 14 residues. CDR3 sequence (DNA): TGTGCCAGCACCCCGGGACTGACACACACTGAAGCTTTCTTT. Its protein is CASTPGLTHTEAFF.

CDR3 residues: CASRLTGVGEQYF. As DNA, the CDR3 is TGTGCCAGCAGATTGACAGGGGTTGGCGAGCAGTACTTC. J is TRBJ2-7 and V is TRBV28, with 8 bases identical to TRBD1. The CDR3 is 13 amino acids. Germline CDR1 is MDHEN and CDR2 is SYDVKM. The V segment lost 6 bases and the J segment 6 bases; nucleotides outside the gene matches: 7.

This clone occurred a few times. The chain joins TRBV5-8 to TRBJ1-2, with D perhaps TRBD1 (5 bases). CDR3 length: 14 residues. Germline CDR1 reads SGHTS; CDR2 reads YDEGEE. The germline V and J ends were trimmed by 3 bases and 4 bases, with 13 bases remaining between them. CDR3 coding DNA: TGTGCCAGCAGCTACCCTCAGGGCGTCTATGGCTACACCTTC. Amino acid sequence: CASSYPQGVYGYTF.